These T cell receptor beta chains were read from a single sample in a study of identical twins. TCRdb fed the 5' RACE reads into MiXCR, producing one record per CDR3 protein. In the table there are about 530,000 distinct CDR3 sequences, around 24% of which are singletons. These sequences were also reported in another study, on yellow fever vaccine responses in identical twins.

Sequenced input: CD4+ T cells sorted from blood. All receptors derive from a woman younger than 30 in good health. The CDR3 runs from the conserved cysteine through the conserved F or W. Each record gives: V gene, clone size, J gene, D gene, CDR3 protein, CDR3 DNA. A D gene is named only where the DNA matches it firmly. Clone sizes are given selectively: once, few, many, or a class where the clone is expanded.

V gene: TRBV5-1; clone size: -; J gene: TRBJ1-1; D gene: TRBD1; CDR3 protein: CASSPTTGETEAFF; CDR3 DNA: TGCGCCAGCAGCCCGACGACAGGGGAAACTGAAGCTTTCTTT
V gene: TRBV29-1; clone size: few; J gene: TRBJ2-1; D gene: -; CDR3 protein: CSVDKLENNEQFF; CDR3 DNA: TGCAGCGTTGATAAACTAGAGAACAATGAGCAGTTCTTC
V gene: TRBV28; clone size: few; J gene: TRBJ2-7; D gene: -; CDR3 protein: CASRKPGLHHEQYF; CDR3 DNA: TGTGCCAGCAGAAAGCCGGGACTCCACCACGAGCAGTACTTC
V gene: TRBV5-1; clone size: -; J gene: TRBJ2-1; D gene: -; CDR3 protein: CASSFNAGVASPYNEQFF; CDR3 DNA: TGCGCCAGCAGCTTTAACGCCGGAGTGGCTAGCCCCTACAATGAGCAGTTCTTC
V gene: TRBV12-3/TRBV12-4; clone size: few; J gene: TRBJ2-5; D gene: -; CDR3 protein: CASSPQGGLQETQYF; CDR3 DNA: TGTGCCAGCAGCCCCCAGGGGGGCCTACAAGAGACCCAGTACTTC
V gene: TRBV20-1; clone size: once; J gene: TRBJ1-4; D gene: -; CDR3 protein: CSARVGTNEKLFF; CDR3 DNA: TGCAGTGCTAGAGTTGGCACTAATGAAAAACTGTTTTTT
V gene: TRBV29-1; clone size: few; J gene: TRBJ1-5; D gene: TRBD1; CDR3 protein: CSARRGDREPQHF; CDR3 DNA: TGCAGCGCCAGAAGGGGGGACAGAGAGCCCCAGCATTTT
V gene: TRBV20-1; clone size: -; J gene: TRBJ2-1; D gene: -; CDR3 protein: CSAQAITFYSYNEQFF; CDR3 DNA: TGCAGTGCTCAAGCGATAACCTTCTACTCCTACAATGAGCAGTTCTTC
V gene: TRBV15; clone size: -; J gene: TRBJ2-5; D gene: TRBD2; CDR3 protein: CATSGLAGAQETQYF; CDR3 DNA: TGTGCCACCAGTGGGCTAGCGGGGGCACAAGAGACCCAGTACTTC
V gene: TRBV6-6; clone size: -; J gene: TRBJ2-3; D gene: -; CDR3 protein: CASSLDYTQYF; CDR3 DNA: TGTGCCAGCAGTTTGGACTACACGCAGTATTTT
V gene: TRBV24-1; clone size: few; J gene: TRBJ2-5; D gene: -; CDR3 protein: CATSDFGKTQYF; CDR3 DNA: TGTGCCACCAGTGATTTCGGGAAGACCCAGTACTTC
V gene: TRBV6-5; clone size: -; J gene: TRBJ2-7; D gene: -; CDR3 protein: CASSYGGEQYF; CDR3 DNA: TGTGCCAGCAGTTACGGGGGCGAGCAGTACTTC
V gene: TRBV12-3/TRBV12-4; clone size: many; J gene: TRBJ1-1; D gene: TRBD1; CDR3 protein: CASSLRQGGNTEAFF; CDR3 DNA: TGTGCCAGCAGTTTACGACAGGGAGGGAACACTGAAGCTTTCTTT
V gene: TRBV7-8; clone size: -; J gene: TRBJ2-5; D gene: -; CDR3 protein: CASSTGVAVETQYF; CDR3 DNA: TGTGCCAGCAGCACAGGGGTAGCGGTGGAGACCCAGTACTTC
V gene: TRBV6-1; clone size: few; J gene: TRBJ2-7; D gene: TRBD2; CDR3 protein: CASSPLSGRVSYEQYF; CDR3 DNA: TGTGCCAGCAGCCCCCTCAGCGGGAGGGTATCCTACGAGCAGTACTTC
V gene: TRBV21-1; clone size: -; J gene: TRBJ2-5; D gene: -; CDR3 protein: CASSKIRDTEEETQYF; CDR3 DNA: TGTGCCAGCAGCAAAATCCGGGACACCGAAGAAGAGACCCAGTACTTC
V gene: TRBV20-1; clone size: few; J gene: TRBJ2-7; D gene: TRBD2; CDR3 protein: CSARDTSGRKYEQYF; CDR3 DNA: TGCAGTGCTAGAGATACTAGCGGGAGGAAGTACGAGCAGTACTTC
V gene: TRBV20-1; clone size: -; J gene: TRBJ2-2; D gene: TRBD2; CDR3 protein: CSASGTSEPGWRTGELFF; CDR3 DNA: TGCAGTGCTTCCGGGACTAGCGAACCCGGATGGCGCACCGGGGAGCTGTTTTTT
V gene: TRBV29-1; clone size: -; J gene: TRBJ2-5; D gene: TRBD2; CDR3 protein: CSAPTSGGEETQYF; CDR3 DNA: TGCAGCGCCCCCACTAGCGGGGGGGAAGAGACCCAGTACTTC
V gene: TRBV20-1; clone size: -; J gene: TRBJ2-3; D gene: -; CDR3 protein: CSARISDTQYF; CDR3 DNA: TGCAGTGCTAGAATTAGCGATACGCAGTATTTT
V gene: TRBV12-3/TRBV12-4; clone size: -; J gene: TRBJ2-7; D gene: -; CDR3 protein: CASSWRLSSYEQYF; CDR3 DNA: TGTGCCAGCAGTTGGCGCCTCAGCTCCTACGAGCAGTACTTC
V gene: TRBV9; clone size: -; J gene: TRBJ2-1; D gene: -; CDR3 protein: CASSGGLDEQFF; CDR3 DNA: TGTGCCAGCAGCGGGGGGCTCGATGAGCAGTTCTTC
V gene: TRBV15; clone size: few; J gene: TRBJ1-3; D gene: -; CDR3 protein: CATSRDRGRISGNTIYF; CDR3 DNA: TGTGCCACCAGCAGAGATCGGGGACGTATCTCTGGAAACACCATATATTTT
V gene: TRBV28; clone size: -; J gene: TRBJ2-7; D gene: -; CDR3 protein: CASSLSNGFHEQYF; CDR3 DNA: TGTGCCAGCAGTTTATCTAATGGGTTCCACGAGCAGTACTTC
V gene: TRBV6-5; clone size: few; J gene: TRBJ1-6; D gene: -; CDR3 protein: CASSSTSSSYNSPLHF; CDR3 DNA: TGTGCCAGCAGTTCGACATCGAGCTCCTATAATTCACCCCTCCACTTT
V gene: TRBV2; clone size: once; J gene: TRBJ1-4; D gene: -; CDR3 protein: CASSEEAPATNEKLFF; CDR3 DNA: TGTGCCAGCAGTGAAGAGGCACCAGCAACTAATGAAAAACTGTTTTTT
V gene: TRBV10-3; clone size: -; J gene: TRBJ2-3; D gene: -; CDR3 protein: CAISGQGDLDTQYF; CDR3 DNA: TGTGCCATCAGTGGTCAAGGGGATTTGGATACGCAGTATTTT
V gene: TRBV10-3; clone size: few; J gene: TRBJ2-6; D gene: -; CDR3 protein: CAVSTTSGANVLTF; CDR3 DNA: TGTGCCGTCTCAACGACTTCTGGGGCCAACGTCCTGACTTTC
V gene: TRBV15; clone size: -; J gene: TRBJ2-7; D gene: -; CDR3 protein: CATSRPSGGGEQYF; CDR3 DNA: TGTGCCACCAGCAGACCTTCTGGCGGAGGGGAGCAGTACTTC
V gene: TRBV12-3/TRBV12-4; clone size: few; J gene: TRBJ1-5; D gene: TRBD1; CDR3 protein: CASRETGGSNQPQHF; CDR3 DNA: TGTGCCAGCAGGGAAACAGGGGGTAGCAATCAGCCCCAGCATTTT
V gene: TRBV12-3/TRBV12-4; clone size: -; J gene: TRBJ2-5; D gene: -; CDR3 protein: CATRREQGETQYF; CDR3 DNA: TGTGCCACGCGTCGGGAACAGGGTGAGACCCAGTACTTC
V gene: TRBV2; clone size: -; J gene: TRBJ2-5; D gene: -; CDR3 protein: CASSGRETQYF; CDR3 DNA: TGTGCCAGCAGTGGAAGGGAGACCCAGTACTTC
V gene: TRBV28; clone size: -; J gene: TRBJ2-1; D gene: -; CDR3 protein: CASSPFGREYNEQFF; CDR3 DNA: TGTGCCAGCAGTCCCTTCGGACGAGAGTACAATGAGCAGTTCTTC
V gene: TRBV20-1; clone size: -; J gene: TRBJ2-4; D gene: -; CDR3 protein: CSALGLAKNIQYF; CDR3 DNA: TGCAGCGCCTTGGGATTAGCCAAAAACATTCAGTACTTC
V gene: TRBV10-3; clone size: -; J gene: TRBJ2-2; D gene: TRBD1; CDR3 protein: CATRQGYTGELFF; CDR3 DNA: TGTGCCACAAGACAGGGATACACCGGGGAGCTGTTTTTT
V gene: TRBV12-3/TRBV12-4; clone size: -; J gene: TRBJ2-7; D gene: -; CDR3 protein: CASSPLSGMASYEQYF; CDR3 DNA: TGTGCCAGCAGTCCACTTAGTGGGATGGCCTCCTACGAGCAGTACTTC
V gene: TRBV12-3/TRBV12-4; clone size: -; J gene: TRBJ1-5; D gene: -; CDR3 protein: CASSLVSGNNQPQHF; CDR3 DNA: TGTGCCAGCAGTTTGGTATCCGGGAACAATCAGCCCCAGCATTTT
V gene: TRBV3-1; clone size: -; J gene: TRBJ2-1; D gene: -; CDR3 protein: CASSLRDLAHNEQFF; CDR3 DNA: TGTGCCAGCAGCCTCCGGGACTTGGCCCACAATGAGCAGTTCTTC
V gene: TRBV27; clone size: few; J gene: TRBJ2-1; D gene: -; CDR3 protein: CASSSGLPSEQFF; CDR3 DNA: TGTGCCAGCAGCTCCGGACTCCCTTCTGAGCAGTTCTTC
V gene: TRBV7-9; clone size: -; J gene: TRBJ1-6; D gene: -; CDR3 protein: CASSSLDTSPLHF; CDR3 DNA: TGTGCCAGCAGCTCCCTAGACACCTCACCCCTCCACTTT
V gene: TRBV11-3; clone size: -; J gene: TRBJ1-1; D gene: TRBD1; CDR3 protein: CASSARTGGLNTEAFF; CDR3 DNA: TGTGCCAGCAGCGCCAGGACAGGGGGCCTGAACACTGAAGCTTTCTTT
V gene: TRBV9; clone size: -; J gene: TRBJ2-3; D gene: TRBD2; CDR3 protein: CASSVFGGEDTQYF; CDR3 DNA: TGTGCCAGCAGCGTATTCGGGGGGGAAGATACGCAGTATTTT
V gene: TRBV3-1; clone size: -; J gene: TRBJ1-1; D gene: TRBD1; CDR3 protein: CASSLGQMSTEAFF; CDR3 DNA: TGTGCCAGCAGCCTGGGACAGATGAGCACTGAAGCTTTCTTT
V gene: TRBV29-1; clone size: -; J gene: TRBJ2-3; D gene: TRBD2; CDR3 protein: CSVTPGGRTDTQYF; CDR3 DNA: TGCAGCGTTACGCCGGGGGGTAGGACAGATACGCAGTATTTT
V gene: TRBV6-1; clone size: few; J gene: TRBJ2-7; D gene: -; CDR3 protein: CASSEGRGRSYEQYF; CDR3 DNA: TGTGCCAGCAGTGAAGGGAGGGGGCGATCCTACGAGCAGTACTTC
V gene: TRBV6-5; clone size: few; J gene: TRBJ2-7; D gene: TRBD2; CDR3 protein: CASSYVMGGGSAYEQYF; CDR3 DNA: TGTGCCAGCAGTTACGTAATGGGAGGCGGGAGCGCCTACGAGCAGTACTTC